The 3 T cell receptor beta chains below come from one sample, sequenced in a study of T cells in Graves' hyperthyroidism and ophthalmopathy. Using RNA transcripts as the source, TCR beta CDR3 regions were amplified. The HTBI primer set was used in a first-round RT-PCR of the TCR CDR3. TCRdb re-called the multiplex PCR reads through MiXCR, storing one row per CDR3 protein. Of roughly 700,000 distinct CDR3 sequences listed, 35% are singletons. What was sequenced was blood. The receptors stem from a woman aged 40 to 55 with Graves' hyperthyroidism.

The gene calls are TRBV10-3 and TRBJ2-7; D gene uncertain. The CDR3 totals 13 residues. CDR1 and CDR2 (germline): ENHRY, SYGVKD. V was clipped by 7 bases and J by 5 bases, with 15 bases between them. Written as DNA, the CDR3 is TGTGCCATCAATGGACCGGCTCCCGACGAGCAGTACTTC. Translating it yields CAINGPAPDEQYF.

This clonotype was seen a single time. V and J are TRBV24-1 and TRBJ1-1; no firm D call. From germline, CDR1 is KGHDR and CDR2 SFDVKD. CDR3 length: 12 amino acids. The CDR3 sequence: CATPDSNTEAFF. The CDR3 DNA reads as TGTGCTACCCCGGATTCGAACACTGAAGCTTTCTTT.

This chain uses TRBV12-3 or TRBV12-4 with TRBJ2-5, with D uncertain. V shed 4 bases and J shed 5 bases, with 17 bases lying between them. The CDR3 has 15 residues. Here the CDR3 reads CASSSDQTRRETQYF. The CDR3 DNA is TGTGCCAGCAGTTCCGACCAAACAAGGCGGGAGACCCAGTACTTC.